This paragraph reports one T cell receptor (beta chain). This clone was counted between two and nine times. Its antigen is unknown. The input lacks base qualities; no much larger clone sits a single base away. This sample is drawn from a study of radiotherapy plus CTLA-4 blockade in lung cancer (dated by TCRdb to 2016 to 2019). Study-wide context: Among enrolled patients, approximately 18% had an objective response and 25% to 35% reached disease control. What the authors observed across the whole study: Increased serum interferon-beta after radiation, together with early dynamic changes in blood T cell clones, were reported to be the strongest predictors of response. After treatment with radiotherapy and ipilimumab, TCR clones that originated in tumors expanded in peripheral blood.

Library construction relied on the immunoSEQ multiplex PCR assay. The immuneACCESS repertoire file appears here via TCRdb, limited to in-frame rearrangements. These files lack a portion of the clones; in checked studies, under half of the deficit traces to unresolved V genes, and the cause of the others is not known. The sample has 35,000 or so clones on record, approximately 85% of them singletons. The ten most abundant clones make up about 5.3% of the sample. The study tested focal radiation therapy combined with CTLA-4 blockade (ipilimumab) in patients with chemo-refractory metastatic non-small-cell lung cancer. The junction shows trimming of 4 bases on V and 8 bases on J, plus 20 bases between the germline ends. Measured from the cysteine to the phenylalanine, the CDR3 is 14 residues long. Just the 42-base CDR3 DNA is kept, in frame starting at base 1. The germline V gene (reference sequence) sets CDR1 to GTSNPN and CDR2 to SVGIG.

The sample in question was peripheral blood, obtained from a patient treated with radiotherapy plus ipilimumab. This chain joins TRBV30 to TRBJ1-2, and perhaps TRBD1 as D gene, on 6 matching bases. The clonotype originates from a human donor with non-small cell lung cancer who had stable disease on radiotherapy plus ipilimumab. The CDR3 protein sequence reads: CAWKAGRGSVGYTF. The nucleotides read TGTGCCTGGAAGGCGGGCAGGGGTTCGGTGGGCTACACCTTC.